This T cell receptor (beta chain) originates from a study of T cells in Graves' hyperthyroidism and ophthalmopathy. Researchers amplified the TCR beta CDR3 regions from RNA transcripts. HTBI primers were employed in a first-round RT-PCR of the TCR CDR3. TCRdb processed the multiplex PCR reads anew with MiXCR; each CDR3 protein has one entry. This sample has about 420,000 distinct CDR3 sequences; around a sixth occur once, and the top ten carry 14%. Sequencing was carried out using blood. The origin of this receptor is a woman in her late teens or twenties with Graves' hyperthyroidism.

CDR3 in amino acids: CSVEDWQGLSGYTF. The CDR3, as DNA: TGCAGCGTTGAAGATTGGCAGGGGTTGAGCGGCTACACCTTC. V usage is TRBV29-1 and J usage is TRBJ1-2; a weak D match, TRBD1 (6 bases). Per the germline V gene, CDR1 is SQVTM and CDR2 is ANQGSEA. Trimming removed 0 bases from V and 8 bases from J, with 16 bases in between. This CDR3 has 14 residues. Full variable domain (remainder filled in from reference TRBV29-1 and TRBJ1-2): SAVISQKPSRDICQRGTSLTIQCQVDSQVTMMFWYRQQPGQSLTLIATANQGSEATYESGFVIDKFPISRPNLTFSTLTVSNMSPEDSSIYLCSVEDWQGLSGYTFGSGTRLTVV.